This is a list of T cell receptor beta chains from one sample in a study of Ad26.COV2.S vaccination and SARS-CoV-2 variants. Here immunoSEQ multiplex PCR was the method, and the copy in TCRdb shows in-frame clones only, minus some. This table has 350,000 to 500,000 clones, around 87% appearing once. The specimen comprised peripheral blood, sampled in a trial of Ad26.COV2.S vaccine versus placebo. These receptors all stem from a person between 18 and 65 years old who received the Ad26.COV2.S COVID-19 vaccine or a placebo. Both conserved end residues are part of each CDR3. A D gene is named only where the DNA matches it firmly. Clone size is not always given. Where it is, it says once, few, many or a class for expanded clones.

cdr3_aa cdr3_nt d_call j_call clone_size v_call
CASTETGGYTF TGTGCCAGCACAGAGACAGGGGGCTACACCTTC TRBD1 TRBJ1-2 few TRBV28
CASSLVTASYTGELFF TGTGCCAGCAGTTTAGTTACCGCTAGCTACACCGGGGAGCTGTTTTTT . TRBJ2-2 . TRBV28
CASSYPSAGQETQYF TGTGCCAGCAGTTACCCCTCGGCGGGGCAAGAGACCCAGTACTTC . TRBJ2-5 few TRBV6-2/TRBV6-3
CASSERGQLGDQPQHF TGTGCCAGCAGTGAACGGGGCCAGCTAGGGGATCAGCCCCAGCATTTT . TRBJ1-5 . TRBV25-1
CASSFSRGAISGANVLTF TGTGCCAGCAGCTTTTCACGGGGGGCGATCTCTGGGGCCAACGTCCTGACTTTC . TRBJ2-6 . TRBV5-4
CASSQDLKQGANSPLHF TGCGCCAGCAGCCAAGATCTGAAACAGGGGGCTAATTCACCCCTCCACTTT TRBD1 TRBJ1-6 . TRBV4-1
CASSQDFARADTQYF TGTGCCAGCAGCCAAGATTTTGCGAGGGCAGATACGCAGTATTTT . TRBJ2-3 once TRBV3-1/TRBV3-2
CASSLAAGGQDEQFF TGTGCCAGCAGCTTAGCAGCGGGGGGGCAGGATGAGCAGTTCTTC TRBD2 TRBJ2-1 . TRBV7-2
CASSPLRTEAFF TGTGCCAGCTCACCCCTTAGGACAGAAGCTTTCTTT . TRBJ1-1 . TRBV18
CASSSRRGAQPQHF TGTGCCAGCAGTTCCCGCAGGGGAGCGCAGCCCCAGCATTTT . TRBJ1-5 . TRBV6-2/TRBV6-3
CASSLSGGRETQYF TGTGCCAGCAGCTTATCGGGGGGCAGAGAGACCCAGTACTTC . TRBJ2-5 . TRBV7-2
CASSLGNEQFF TGTGCCAGCAGTTTAGGTAATGAGCAGTTCTTC . TRBJ2-1 once TRBV27
CASSERGGPSNYGYTF TGTGCCAGCAGTGAAAGGGGGGGTCCGAGTAACTATGGCTACACCTTC . TRBJ1-2 . TRBV6-1
CASSQEGRYTF TGCGCCAGCAGCCAAGAGGGCCGCTACACCTTC . TRBJ1-2 . TRBV4-1
CASSYVPMWGDGYTF TGTGCCAGCAGTTACGTTCCAATGTGGGGGGATGGCTACACCTTC . TRBJ1-2 . TRBV6-6
CASSLTGGGYAEAFF TGTGCCAGCAGTTTAACCGGGGGCGGATACGCTGAAGCTTTCTTT . TRBJ1-1 once TRBV27
CASSPHREGVYNSPLHF TGTGCCAGCAGCCCTCACAGGGAAGGCGTCTATAATTCACCCCTCCACTTT . TRBJ1-6 . TRBV5-4
CASSSSPKRDKLYNEQFF TGTGCCAGCAGCTCGTCCCCAAAACGGGACAAGCTCTACAATGAGCAGTTCTTC . TRBJ2-1 . TRBV3-1/TRBV3-2
CASSQDTTRLLYGYTF TGCGCCAGCAGCCAAGATACGACACGACTGCTTTATGGCTACACCTTC . TRBJ1-2 . TRBV4-3
CASSPSGQGAVGYTF TGTGCCAGCAGCCCCTCCGGACAGGGGGCTGTAGGCTACACCTTC TRBD1 TRBJ1-2 . TRBV7-2
CASSLAGTGVLNTEAFF TGTGCCAGCTCACTTGCTGGGACAGGGGTGCTGAACACTGAAGCTTTCTTT TRBD1 TRBJ1-1 . TRBV18
CASSQEGRGSSYNEQFF TGCGCCAGCAGCCAGGAGGGGAGGGGGAGCTCCTACAATGAGCAGTTCTTC . TRBJ2-1 . TRBV4-1
CASSVTGAPTDTQYF TGTGCCAGCAGCGTCACGGGGGCCCCCACAGATACGCAGTATTTT . TRBJ2-3 . TRBV9
CASGSWSPYEQYF TGTGCCAGCGGCTCATGGTCACCCTACGAGCAGTACTTC . TRBJ2-7 . TRBV27
CASSLAGTPYEQYF TGTGCCAGCAGCTTAGCGGGGACCCCCTACGAGCAGTACTTC . TRBJ2-7 . TRBV7-2
CASSVGRMSTDTQYF TGTGCCAGCAGCGTAGGAAGAATGAGCACAGATACGCAGTATTTT . TRBJ2-3 once TRBV9
CASSQEGGMNYGYTF TGCGCCAGCAGCCAAGAAGGCGGCATGAACTATGGCTACACCTTC . TRBJ1-2 . TRBV4-3
CASSFPLHSRDRGRYEQFF TGTGCCAGCAGCTTTCCCCTCCATTCGCGGGACAGGGGGCGATACGAGCAGTTCTTC TRBD1 TRBJ2-1 . TRBV11-3
CASSSRPGTGIGEQYF TGTGCCAGCTCATCCCGACCGGGGACAGGGATTGGCGAGCAGTACTTC TRBD1 TRBJ2-7 . TRBV18
CASSLSRGSTEAFF TGTGCCAGCAGCTTGAGTCGCGGGTCCACTGAAGCTTTCTTT . TRBJ1-1 . TRBV7-6
CASSFGLDGGIYEQYF TGTGCCAGCAGTTTTGGGTTGGATGGGGGCATCTACGAGCAGTACTTC . TRBJ2-7 . TRBV28
CASNPAGSLSTDTQYF TGTGCCAGCAACCCCGCGGGCAGCCTAAGCACAGATACGCAGTATTTT . TRBJ2-3 . TRBV14
CAIREGGEGNTEAFF TGTGCCATCAGAGAGGGAGGCGAGGGGAACACTGAAGCTTTCTTT . TRBJ1-1 . TRBV10-3
CASSPAGGYEQYF TGTGCCAGCAGTCCCGCCGGGGGTTACGAGCAGTACTTC . TRBJ2-7 . TRBV27
CASKPAGTGQGEQYF TGTGCCAGTAAACCGGCGGGGACAGGGCAGGGCGAGCAGTACTTC TRBD1 TRBJ2-7 few TRBV5-4
CASSLSGDTQYF TGTGCCAGCAGTTTGAGCGGAGATACGCAGTATTTT . TRBJ2-3 . TRBV12-3/TRBV12-4
CASSQPPRFGQFF TGCGCCAGCAGTCAACCCCCCCGGTTCGGGCAGTTCTTC . TRBJ2-1 . TRBV23-1
CASSQDPSGGATDTQYF TGCGCCAGCAGCCAAGATCCTAGCGGGGGGGCCACAGATACGCAGTATTTT TRBD2 TRBJ2-3 once TRBV4-3